The entry below gives a single TCR beta chain sequence along with its context. What it binds is unknown. The source of the sample is a study of response to subunit inactivated influenza vaccine. Study results and caveats: Authors suggested each seasonal influenza vaccination recruits few new T cells.

MiXCR, run by TCRdb on the RT-PCR reads, gives a single entry per CDR3 protein. The data show under 950,000 distinct CDR3 sequences, around 20% seen once. The CDR3 runs 16 residues. The germline V gene has CDR1 SGHRS and CDR2 YFSETQ. V gave up 1 base and J gave up 2 bases; unmatched junction bases: 7. This TCR derives from a man over 45 who received an inactivated influenza vaccine. The genes are TRBV5-1 and TRBJ2-7, with 9 bases identical to TRBD1. Specimen: PBMCs from blood, collected roughly 5 days after vaccination. CDR3 bases: TGCGCCAGCAGCTTGATTGGGACAGGGCATGCCTACGAGCAGTACTTC. Amino acid sequence: CASSLIGTGHAYEQYF.